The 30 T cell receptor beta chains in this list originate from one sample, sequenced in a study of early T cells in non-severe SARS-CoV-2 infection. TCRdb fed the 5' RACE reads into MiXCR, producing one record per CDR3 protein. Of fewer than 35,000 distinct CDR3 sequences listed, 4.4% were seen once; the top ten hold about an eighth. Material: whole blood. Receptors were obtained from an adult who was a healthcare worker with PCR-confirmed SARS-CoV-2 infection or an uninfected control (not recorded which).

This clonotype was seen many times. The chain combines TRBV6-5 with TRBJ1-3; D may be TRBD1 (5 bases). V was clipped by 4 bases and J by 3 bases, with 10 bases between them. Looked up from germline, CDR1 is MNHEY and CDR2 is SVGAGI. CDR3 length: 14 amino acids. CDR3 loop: CASSSRDGGNTIYF. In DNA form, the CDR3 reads TGTGCCAGCAGTTCCCGGGACGGTGGAAACACCATATATTTT.

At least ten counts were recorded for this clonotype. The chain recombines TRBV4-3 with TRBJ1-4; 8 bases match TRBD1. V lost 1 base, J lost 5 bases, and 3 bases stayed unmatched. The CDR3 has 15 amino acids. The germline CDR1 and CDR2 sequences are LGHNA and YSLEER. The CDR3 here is CASSQARDRNEKLFF. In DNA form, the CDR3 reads TGCGCCAGCAGCCAAGCCCGGGACAGGAATGAAAAACTGTTTTTT.

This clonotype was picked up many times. The chain's CDR3 is CASSSSGRPNEQFF. The CDR3 nucleotides read TGTGCCAGCAGTAGTAGCGGGAGGCCCAATGAGCAGTTCTTC. This sequence joins TRBV6-4 and TRBJ2-1, with 10 nucleotides matching TRBD2. Trimming at V came to 5 bases and at J to 6 bases, leaving 4 bases not matched to a gene. The CDR3 totals 14 residues. From germline, CDR1 is MRHNA and CDR2 SNTAGT.

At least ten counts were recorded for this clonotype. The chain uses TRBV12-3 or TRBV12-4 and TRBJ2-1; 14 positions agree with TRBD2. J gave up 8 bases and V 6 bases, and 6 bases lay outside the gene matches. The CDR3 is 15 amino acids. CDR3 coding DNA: TGTGCCAGCAGCCGGACTAGCGGGAGGTCCCATGAGCAGTTCTTC. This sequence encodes CASSRTSGRSHEQFF.

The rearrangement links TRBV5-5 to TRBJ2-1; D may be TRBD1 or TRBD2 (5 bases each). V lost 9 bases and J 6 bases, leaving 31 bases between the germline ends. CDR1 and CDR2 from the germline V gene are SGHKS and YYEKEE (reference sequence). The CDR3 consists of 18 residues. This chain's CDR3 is CATRGPPADIWSGNEQFF. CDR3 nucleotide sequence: TGTGCCACCCGGGGACCCCCGGCGGACATCTGGAGCGGCAATGAGCAGTTCTTC.

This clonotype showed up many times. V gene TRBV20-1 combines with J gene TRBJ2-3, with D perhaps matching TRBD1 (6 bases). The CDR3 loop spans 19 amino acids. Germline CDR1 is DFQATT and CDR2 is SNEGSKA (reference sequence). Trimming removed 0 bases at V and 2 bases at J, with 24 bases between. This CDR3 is CSARDPWGRISNPTDTQYF. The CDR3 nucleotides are TGCAGTGCTAGAGATCCATGGGGGCGCATTTCCAATCCCACAGATACGCAGTATTTT.

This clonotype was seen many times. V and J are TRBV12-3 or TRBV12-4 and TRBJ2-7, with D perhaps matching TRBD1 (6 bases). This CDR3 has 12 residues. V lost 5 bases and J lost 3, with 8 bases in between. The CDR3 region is CASSIQGYEQYV. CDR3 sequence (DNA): TGTGCCAGCAGTATACAGGGCTACGAGCAGTACGTC.

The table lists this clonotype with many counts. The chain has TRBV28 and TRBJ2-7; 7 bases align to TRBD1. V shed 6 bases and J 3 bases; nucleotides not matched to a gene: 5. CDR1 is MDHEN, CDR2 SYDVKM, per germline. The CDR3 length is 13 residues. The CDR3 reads CASRGGARYEQYF. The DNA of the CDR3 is TGTGCCAGCAGAGGGGGCGCGCGCTACGAGCAGTACTTC.

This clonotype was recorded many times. The CDR3 is CSAPGSGEADTQYF. For the CDR3, the DNA is TGCAGTGCTCCCGGGTCCGGGGAGGCAGATACGCAGTATTTT. The rearrangement uses TRBV20-1 and TRBJ2-3, with D perhaps TRBD2 (6 bases). Germline V lookup: CDR1 DFQATT, CDR2 SNEGSKA (reference sequence). The CDR3 has 14 amino acids. The ends were cut back, 5 bases at V and 4 bases at J, with 16 bases in the middle.

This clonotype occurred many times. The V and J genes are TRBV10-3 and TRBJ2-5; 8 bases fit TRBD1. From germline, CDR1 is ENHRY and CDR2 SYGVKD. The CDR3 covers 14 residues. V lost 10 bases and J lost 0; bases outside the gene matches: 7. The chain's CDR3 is CATLDRGNQETQYF. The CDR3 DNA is TGTGCCACGTTAGACAGGGGAAACCAAGAGACCCAGTACTTC.

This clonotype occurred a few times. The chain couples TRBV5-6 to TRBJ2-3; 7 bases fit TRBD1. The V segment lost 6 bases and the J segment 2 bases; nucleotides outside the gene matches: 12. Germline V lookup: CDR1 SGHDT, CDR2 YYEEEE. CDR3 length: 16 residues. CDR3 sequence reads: CASTTIKTGSTDTQYF. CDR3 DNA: TGTGCCAGCACCACGATAAAGACAGGGTCCACAGATACGCAGTATTTT.

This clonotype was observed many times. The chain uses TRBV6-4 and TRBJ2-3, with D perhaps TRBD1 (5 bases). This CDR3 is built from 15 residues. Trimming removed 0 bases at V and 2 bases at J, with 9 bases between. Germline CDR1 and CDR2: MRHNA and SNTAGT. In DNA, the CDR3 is TGTGCCAGCAGTGACTCCCCAGGGCACACAGATACGCAGTATTTT. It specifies CASSDSPGHTDTQYF.

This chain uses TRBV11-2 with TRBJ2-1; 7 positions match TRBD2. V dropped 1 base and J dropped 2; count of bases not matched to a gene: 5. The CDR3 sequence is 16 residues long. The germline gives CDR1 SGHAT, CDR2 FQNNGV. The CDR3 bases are TGTGCCAGCAGCTTAGCGTTCCTAGCGGCCTACAATGAGCAGTTCTTC. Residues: CASSLAFLAAYNEQFF.

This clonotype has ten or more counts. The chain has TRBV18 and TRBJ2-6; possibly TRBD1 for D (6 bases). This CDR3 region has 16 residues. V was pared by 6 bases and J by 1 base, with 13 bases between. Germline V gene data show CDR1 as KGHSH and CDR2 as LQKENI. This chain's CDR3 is CASSDRPTSGANVLTF. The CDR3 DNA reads TGTGCCAGCTCTGACAGGCCGACATCTGGGGCCAACGTCCTGACTTTC. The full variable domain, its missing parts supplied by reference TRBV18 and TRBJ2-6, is NAGVMQNPRHLVRRRGQEARLRCSPMKGHSHVYWYRQLPEEGLKFMVYLQKENIIDESGMPKERFSAEFPKEGPSILRIQQVVRGDSAAYFCASSDRPTSGANVLTFGAGSRLTVL.

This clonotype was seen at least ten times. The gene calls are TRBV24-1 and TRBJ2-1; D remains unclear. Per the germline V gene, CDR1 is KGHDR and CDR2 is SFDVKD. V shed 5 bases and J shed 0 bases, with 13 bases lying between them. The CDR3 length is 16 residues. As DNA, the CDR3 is TGTGCCACCAGTGCCCAAATTAGCCTCTCCTACAATGAGCAGTTCTTC. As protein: CATSAQISLSYNEQFF.

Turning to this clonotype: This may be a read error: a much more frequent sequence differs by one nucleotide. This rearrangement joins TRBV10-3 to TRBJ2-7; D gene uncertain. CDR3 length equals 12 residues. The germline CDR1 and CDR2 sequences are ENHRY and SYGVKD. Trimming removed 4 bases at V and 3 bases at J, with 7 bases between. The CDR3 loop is CAISVASYEQYF. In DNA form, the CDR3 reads TGTGCCATCAGTGTGGCGAGCTACGAGCAGTACTTC.

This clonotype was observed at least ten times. The CDR3 sequence is CASSLGVILAGQETQYF. The CDR3 nucleotides read TGTGCCAGCAGCTTAGGGGTAATTTTAGCGGGTCAAGAGACCCAGTACTTC. V usage is TRBV11-3 and J usage is TRBJ2-5; 7 bases agree with TRBD2. Germline-derived CDR1 and CDR2 are SGHNT and YENEEA. This CDR3 region has 17 residues. With V trimmed by 1 base and J by 2 bases, 10 bases remained unmatched.

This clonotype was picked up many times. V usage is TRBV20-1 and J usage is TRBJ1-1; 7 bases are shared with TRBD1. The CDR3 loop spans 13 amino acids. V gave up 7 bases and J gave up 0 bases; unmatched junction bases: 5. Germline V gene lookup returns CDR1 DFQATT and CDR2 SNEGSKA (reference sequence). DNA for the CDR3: TGCAGTGGAAGGGACAGCTTGAACACTGAAGCTTTCTTT. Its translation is CSGRDSLNTEAFF.

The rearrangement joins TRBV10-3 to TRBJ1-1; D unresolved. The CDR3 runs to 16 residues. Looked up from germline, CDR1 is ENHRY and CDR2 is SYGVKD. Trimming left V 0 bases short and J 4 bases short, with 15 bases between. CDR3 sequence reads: CAISESEGRVRTEAFF. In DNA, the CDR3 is TGTGCCATCAGTGAGTCTGAGGGAAGGGTGCGCACTGAAGCTTTCTTT.

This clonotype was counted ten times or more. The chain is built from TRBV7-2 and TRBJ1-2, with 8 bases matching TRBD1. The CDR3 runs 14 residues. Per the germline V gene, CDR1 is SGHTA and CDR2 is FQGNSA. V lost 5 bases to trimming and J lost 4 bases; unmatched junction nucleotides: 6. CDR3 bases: TGTGCCAGCAGCCCGGGGACAGGCCTCTATGGCTACACCTTC. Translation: CASSPGTGLYGYTF.

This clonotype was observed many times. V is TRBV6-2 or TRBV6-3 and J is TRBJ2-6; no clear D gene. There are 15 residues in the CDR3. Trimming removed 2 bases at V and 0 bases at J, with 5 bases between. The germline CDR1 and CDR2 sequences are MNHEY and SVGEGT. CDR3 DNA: TGTGCCAGCAGTTACAGGAACTCTGGGGCCAACGTCCTGACTTTC. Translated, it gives CASSYRNSGANVLTF.

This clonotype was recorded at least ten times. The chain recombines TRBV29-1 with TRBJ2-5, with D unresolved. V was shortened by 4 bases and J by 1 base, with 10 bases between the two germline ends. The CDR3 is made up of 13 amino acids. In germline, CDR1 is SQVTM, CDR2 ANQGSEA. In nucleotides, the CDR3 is TGCAGCGTTGGAACAGCCTTCCAAGAGACCCAGTACTTC. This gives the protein CSVGTAFQETQYF.

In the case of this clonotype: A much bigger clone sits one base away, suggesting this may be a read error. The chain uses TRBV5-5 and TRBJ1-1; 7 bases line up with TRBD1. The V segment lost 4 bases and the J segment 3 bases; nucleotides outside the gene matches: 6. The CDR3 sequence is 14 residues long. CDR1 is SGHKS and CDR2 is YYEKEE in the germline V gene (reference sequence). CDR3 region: CASSGKGGDTEAFF. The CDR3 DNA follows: TGTGCCAGCAGCGGGAAAGGGGGCGACACTGAAGCTTTCTTT.

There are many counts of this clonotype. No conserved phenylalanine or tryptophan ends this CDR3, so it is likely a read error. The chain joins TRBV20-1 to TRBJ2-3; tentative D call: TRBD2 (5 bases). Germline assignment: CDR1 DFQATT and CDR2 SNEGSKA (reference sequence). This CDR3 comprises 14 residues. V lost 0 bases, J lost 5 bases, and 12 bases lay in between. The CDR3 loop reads CSARDPGGRDTQYS. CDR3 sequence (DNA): TGCAGTGCTAGAGACCCAGGAGGAAGAGATACGCAGTATTCT.

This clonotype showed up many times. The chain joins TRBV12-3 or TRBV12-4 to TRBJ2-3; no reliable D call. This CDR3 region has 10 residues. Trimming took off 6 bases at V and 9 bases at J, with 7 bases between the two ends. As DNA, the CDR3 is TGTGCCAGCAGAAAAGGAACGCAGTATTTT. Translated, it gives CASRKGTQYF.

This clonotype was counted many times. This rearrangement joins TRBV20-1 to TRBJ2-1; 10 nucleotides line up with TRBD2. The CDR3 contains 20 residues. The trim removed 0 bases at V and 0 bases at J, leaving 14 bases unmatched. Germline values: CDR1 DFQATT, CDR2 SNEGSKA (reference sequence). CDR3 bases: TGCAGTGCTAGAGAGCGGCCGTGGTCTAGCGGGAGAGGCTCCTACAATGAGCAGTTCTTC. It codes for CSARERPWSSGRGSYNEQFF.

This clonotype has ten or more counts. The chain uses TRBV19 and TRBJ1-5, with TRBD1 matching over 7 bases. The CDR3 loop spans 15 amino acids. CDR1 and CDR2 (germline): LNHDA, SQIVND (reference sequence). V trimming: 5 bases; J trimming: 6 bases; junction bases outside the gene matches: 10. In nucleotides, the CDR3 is TGTGCCAGTAGTCGACAGGGAGAATCTACTCAGCCCCAGCATTTT. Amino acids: CASSRQGESTQPQHF.

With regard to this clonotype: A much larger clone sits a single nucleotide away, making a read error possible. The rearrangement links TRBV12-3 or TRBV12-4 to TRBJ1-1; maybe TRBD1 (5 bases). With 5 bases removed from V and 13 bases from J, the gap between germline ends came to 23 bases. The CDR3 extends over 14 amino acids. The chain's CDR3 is CASSPSGGGGSDFF. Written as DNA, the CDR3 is TGTGCCAGCAGTCCTAGCGGGGGGGGAGGGTCGGATTTCTTT.

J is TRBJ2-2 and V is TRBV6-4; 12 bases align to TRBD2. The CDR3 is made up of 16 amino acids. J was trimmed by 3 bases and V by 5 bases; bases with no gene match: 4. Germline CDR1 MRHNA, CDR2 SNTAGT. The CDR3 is CASSLLAGGHTGELFF. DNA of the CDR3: TGTGCCAGCAGTTTACTAGCGGGAGGACACACCGGGGAGCTGTTTTTT.

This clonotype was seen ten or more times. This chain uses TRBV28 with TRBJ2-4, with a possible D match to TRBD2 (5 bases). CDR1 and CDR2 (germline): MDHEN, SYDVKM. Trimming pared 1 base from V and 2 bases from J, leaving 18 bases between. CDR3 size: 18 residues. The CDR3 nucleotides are TGTGCCAGCAGTTTATACCCACTAGAAACCTTAACCAAAAACATTCAGTACTTC. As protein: CASSLYPLETLTKNIQYF.